The 2 T cell receptor beta chains below were found in one sample sequenced in a study of T cell responses to AZD1222 COVID-19 vaccine. Using immunoSEQ multiplex PCR, the repertoire was profiled, and TCRdb retains in-frame clones only, with some absent. The sample includes about 170,000 clones, just under 95% of them seen just once. The sample consisted of peripheral blood, taken on day 0 of AZD1222 vaccination. Every receptor here comes from an adult in good health.

V and J are TRBV30 and TRBJ2-3; TRBD2 matches at 14 bases. Germline V gene sequence: CDR1 GTSNPN, CDR2 SVGIG (reference sequence). With V trimmed by 4 bases and J by 5 bases, 8 bases remained unmatched. The CDR3 sequence is 16 residues long. CDR3 nucleotide sequence: TGTGCCTGGACCAAGGGACTAGCGGGAGTTAGAGATACGCAGTATTTT. It specifies CAWTKGLAGVRDTQYF. The variable domain in full, with the rest retrieved from reference TRBV30 and TRBJ2-3, is SQTIHQWPATLVQPVGSPLSLECTVEGTSNPNLYWYRQAAGRGLQLLFYSVGIGQISSEVPQNLSASRPQDRQFILSSKKLLLSDSGFYLCAWTKGLAGVRDTQYFGPGTRLTVL.

This clone was counted once. The chain couples TRBV7-2 to TRBJ1-5; 7 nucleotides line up with TRBD1. Trimming removed 4 bases from V and 6 bases from J; junction bases left unmatched: 9. CDR3 length: 15 residues. CDR1 is SGHTA and CDR2 is FQGNSA in the germline V gene. The chain's CDR3 is CASSSLGTAFQPQHF. The CDR3 region has the DNA TGTGCCAGCAGCTCTCTTGGGACAGCCTTTCAGCCCCAGCATTTT.